Listed below are T cell receptor beta chains from one sample, sequenced in a study of T cells in localized non-small cell lung cancer. Profiling relied on immunoSEQ multiplex PCR, and the TCRdb table lists in-frame clones only, not all of them. The sample gives fewer than 40,000 clones, 86% of which show up once; 4% to 5% is in the top ten. The material sequenced was peripheral blood, taken before any cancer treatment. These receptors all come from a male donor aged 60 or over with stage III lung adenocarcinoma. Each CDR3 is given with its conserved first and last residue. The D gene is left open where the match is weak. Clone size is not always given. Where it is, it says once, few, many or a class for expanded clones.

size,V,J,D,DNA,CDR3
.,TRBV6-6,TRBJ1-5,.,TGTGCCAGCAGAAAACAGGGCCAGCCCCAGCATTTT,CASRKQGQPQHF
.,TRBV4-2,TRBJ2-3,TRBD1,TGTGCCAGCAGCCAAGATAAGGGGGCGGCAGATACGCAGTATTTT,CASSQDKGAADTQYF
once,TRBV18,TRBJ1-2,TRBD1,TGTGCCAGCTCACGAGACAGGGTTTATGGCTACACCTTC,CASSRDRVYGYTF
.,TRBV19,TRBJ1-3,.,TGTGCCAGTATGGTAAAGGGGCTCCCGGGAAACACCATATATTTT,CASMVKGLPGNTIYF
.,TRBV6-5,TRBJ2-7,.,TGTGCCAGCAGTTCGTCGGGGACCCATAACCACGAGCAGTACTTC,CASSSSGTHNHEQYF
.,TRBV29-1,TRBJ2-7,.,TGCAGCGTCGCCGGAGGGCAGGGGGACTACGAGCAGTACTTC,CSVAGGQGDYEQYF
.,TRBV11-2,TRBJ2-1,.,TGTGCCAGCAGCGCGCTTGGCTCCTACAATGAGCAGTTCTTC,CASSALGSYNEQFF
.,TRBV2,TRBJ2-2,.,TGTGCCAGCAGTGAAGATGGAGGGTTGAACACCGGGGAGCTGTTTTTT,CASSEDGGLNTGELFF
.,TRBV5-1,TRBJ2-5,.,TGCGCCAGCAGCTTGGGGACAAAAAGTAAGGAAGAGACCCAGTACTTC,CASSLGTKSKEETQYF
.,TRBV27,TRBJ2-3,.,TGTGCCAGCAGCTTTGGGGGCACAGATACGCAGTATTTT,CASSFGGTDTQYF
.,TRBV5-4,TRBJ1-1,.,TGTGCCAGCAGCTTGGCCGTGGTGAACACTGAAGCTTTCTTT,CASSLAVVNTEAFF
.,TRBV7-9,TRBJ1-2,TRBD1,TGTGCCAGCAGCCAGGGACAGAACTATGGCTACACCTTC,CASSQGQNYGYTF
.,TRBV30,TRBJ2-3,.,TGTGCCTGGAGTACAGGATACACAGATACGCAGTATTTT,CAWSTGYTDTQYF
.,TRBV23-1,TRBJ2-2,.,TGCGCCAGGGGAGCTTACGGGCTGAACACCGGGGAGCTGTTTTTT,CARGAYGLNTGELFF
.,TRBV7-9,TRBJ1-4,TRBD1,TGTGCCAGCAGCTTGGGGACAGACCCTGAAAAACTGTTTTTT,CASSLGTDPEKLFF
.,TRBV10-3,TRBJ1-4,.,TGTGCCACCAGAGAAGGACAGACAAATGAAAAACTGTTTTTT,CATREGQTNEKLFF
.,TRBV5-8,TRBJ2-7,.,TGTGCCACCAAGCGCGGGGTTCGCCTCCACGAGCAGTACTTC,CATKRGVRLHEQYF
.,TRBV20-1,TRBJ1-2,.,TGCAGTGCCCCGTTTTTAGATGGCTACACCTTC,CSAPFLDGYTF
.,TRBV7-2,TRBJ2-7,.,TGTGCCAGCAGGGGGGGTTTCTACGAGCAGTACTTC,CASRGGFYEQYF
.,TRBV10-3,TRBJ2-7,.,TGTGCCATCAGGGCGGGGGCGAGGGAGCAGTACTTC,CAIRAGAREQYF
.,TRBV28,TRBJ1-6,.,TGTGCCAGCAGCTCGGGGGATTCACCCCTCCACTTT,CASSSGDSPLHF
once,TRBV11-2,TRBJ2-1,TRBD1,TGTGCCAGCAGCTTAGATCAATTCAGGGGGAATGAGCAGTTCTTC,CASSLDQFRGNEQFF
.,TRBV5-1,TRBJ2-2,.,TGCGCCAGCAGCTTGGCACAGCCCACCGGGGAGCTGTTTTTT,CASSLAQPTGELFF
.,TRBV7-2,TRBJ1-3,.,TGTGCCAGCAGTTTTTCGGGGGTCGCCTCTGGAAACACCATATATTTT,CASSFSGVASGNTIYF
once,TRBV6-9,TRBJ2-1,.,TGTGCCAGCAGTAAGGGGACTGACTACAATGAGCAGTTCTTC,CASSKGTDYNEQFF
.,TRBV7-3,TRBJ2-1,.,TGTGCCAGCAGCTTAGGGGGTAATGTGAATGAGCAGTTCTTC,CASSLGGNVNEQFF
.,TRBV5-4,TRBJ2-7,.,TGTGCCAGCAGCTTGGCCGACCCCACCTACGAGCAGTACTTC,CASSLADPTYEQYF
.,TRBV5-1,TRBJ1-5,.,TGCGCCAGCAGCCCGGGACCCTCGGGGGGCAATCAGCCCCAGCATTTT,CASSPGPSGGNQPQHF
.,TRBV6-1,TRBJ1-5,TRBD1,TGTGCCACCCGACAGGGAGTTCAGCCCCAGCATTTT,CATRQGVQPQHF
.,TRBV9,TRBJ2-7,.,TGTGCCAGCAGCGTCCTAGGGAGCTCCTACGAGCAGTACTTC,CASSVLGSSYEQYF
.,TRBV11-2,TRBJ1-6,.,TGTGCCAGCAGCGGCCATTCCGGCAGACTTTATTCACCCCTCCACTTT,CASSGHSGRLYSPLHF
.,TRBV5-6,TRBJ1-1,.,TGTGCCAGCAGCTTAGCGGGATTTGAAGCTTTCTTT,CASSLAGFEAFF
.,TRBV20-1,TRBJ2-7,.,TGCAGTGCCCCGGGTCACGAGCAGTACTTC,CSAPGHEQYF
.,TRBV2,TRBJ2-7,.,TGTGCCAGCAGTGCCTCGGGACGTGAAGAGCAGTACTTC,CASSASGREEQYF
.,TRBV19,TRBJ2-2,TRBD2,TGTGCCAGTAGTACTAGCGGGGGGATAAACGGGGAGCTGTTTTTT,CASSTSGGINGELFF
.,TRBV11-2,TRBJ1-1,.,TGTGCCAGCAGCTTAGACTCCGGGACGGTGAACACTGAAGCTTTCTTT,CASSLDSGTVNTEAFF
few,TRBV5-1,TRBJ2-7,.,TGCGCCAGCAGCTTGAACGGGGCGGAGTACGAGCAGTACTTC,CASSLNGAEYEQYF
.,TRBV28,TRBJ2-3,TRBD2,TGTGCCAGCAGTTCGGAGGGAGGGACAGATACGCAGTATTTT,CASSSEGGTDTQYF
.,TRBV27,TRBJ2-7,.,TGTGCCAGCGGGCGGGGTTCTGCGGGGGAGCAGTACTTC,CASGRGSAGEQYF
.,TRBV7-8,TRBJ1-4,.,TGTGCCAGCAGCCCCCGCGGGGGGGCGGGGGAAAAACTGTTTTTT,CASSPRGGAGEKLFF
once,TRBV6-5,TRBJ1-5,TRBD1,TGTGCCAGTTGGGACAGAAAGGACAATCAGCCCCAGCATTTT,CASWDRKDNQPQHF
.,TRBV27,TRBJ2-5,.,TGTGCCAGCAGTTTCGGGCAGCAAGAGACCCAGTACTTC,CASSFGQQETQYF
.,TRBV4-1,TRBJ1-3,TRBD1,TGCGCCAGCAGCCGAGACAGGGCCTCTGGAAACACCATATATTTT,CASSRDRASGNTIYF
.,TRBV7-2,TRBJ2-3,TRBD2,TGTGCCAGCAGCTTAGGGATCCTAACGGGGGGGCCATCAGATACGCAGTATTTT,CASSLGILTGGPSDTQYF
few,TRBV27,TRBJ1-5,.,TGTGCCAGCAGCCGGGACGGGACGCATCAGCCCCAGCATTTT,CASSRDGTHQPQHF
.,TRBV20-1,TRBJ1-2,.,TGCAGTGCTAGACAGGACTATGGCTACACCTTC,CSARQDYGYTF
.,TRBV9,TRBJ2-3,TRBD2,TGTGCCAGCAGCGGGGGAGCGGGAGCTAGCACAGATACGCAGTATTTT,CASSGGAGASTDTQYF
.,TRBV5-8,TRBJ1-1,.,TGTGCCAGCAGCTTTGGGACTTTGAACACTGAAGCTTTCTTT,CASSFGTLNTEAFF
.,TRBV18,TRBJ1-2,.,TGTGCCAGCTCACCATCTGAGGACTATGGCTACACCTTC,CASSPSEDYGYTF
.,TRBV18,TRBJ1-4,TRBD1,TGTGCCAGCTCACGTGGACAGGGAAATGAAAAACTGTTTTTT,CASSRGQGNEKLFF
.,TRBV18,TRBJ2-3,TRBD1,TGTGCCAGCTCACCACGGCAGGGGGCGGCAGATACGCAGTATTTT,CASSPRQGAADTQYF
.,TRBV5-1,TRBJ1-2,TRBD1,TGCGCCAGCAGCATATCAACAGGGGACTATGGCTACACCTTC,CASSISTGDYGYTF
.,TRBV29-1,TRBJ1-4,.,TGCAGCGCCTCAACGACAGCATCAAATGAAAAACTGTTTTTT,CSASTTASNEKLFF
.,TRBV2,TRBJ1-5,.,TGTGCCAGCAGTGGGACCAAAGATCAGCCCCAGCATTTT,CASSGTKDQPQHF